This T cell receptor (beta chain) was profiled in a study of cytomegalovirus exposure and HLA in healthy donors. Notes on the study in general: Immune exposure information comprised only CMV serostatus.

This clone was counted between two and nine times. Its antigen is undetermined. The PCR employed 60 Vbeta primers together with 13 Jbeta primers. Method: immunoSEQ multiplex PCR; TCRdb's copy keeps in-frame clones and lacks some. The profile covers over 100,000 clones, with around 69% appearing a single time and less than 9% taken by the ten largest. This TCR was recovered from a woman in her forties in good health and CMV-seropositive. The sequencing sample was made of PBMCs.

CDR3 sequence reads: CASSPGVTGRETQYF. The CDR3 DNA follows: TGCGCCAGCAGCCCCGGGGTGACAGGGAGGGAGACCCAGTACTTC. V gene TRBV5-1 combines with J gene TRBJ2-5; D might be TRBD1 (7 bases). V lost 4 bases and J lost 5, with 18 bases in between. Per the germline V gene, CDR1 is SGHRS and CDR2 is YFSETQ. The CDR3 has 15 amino acids.